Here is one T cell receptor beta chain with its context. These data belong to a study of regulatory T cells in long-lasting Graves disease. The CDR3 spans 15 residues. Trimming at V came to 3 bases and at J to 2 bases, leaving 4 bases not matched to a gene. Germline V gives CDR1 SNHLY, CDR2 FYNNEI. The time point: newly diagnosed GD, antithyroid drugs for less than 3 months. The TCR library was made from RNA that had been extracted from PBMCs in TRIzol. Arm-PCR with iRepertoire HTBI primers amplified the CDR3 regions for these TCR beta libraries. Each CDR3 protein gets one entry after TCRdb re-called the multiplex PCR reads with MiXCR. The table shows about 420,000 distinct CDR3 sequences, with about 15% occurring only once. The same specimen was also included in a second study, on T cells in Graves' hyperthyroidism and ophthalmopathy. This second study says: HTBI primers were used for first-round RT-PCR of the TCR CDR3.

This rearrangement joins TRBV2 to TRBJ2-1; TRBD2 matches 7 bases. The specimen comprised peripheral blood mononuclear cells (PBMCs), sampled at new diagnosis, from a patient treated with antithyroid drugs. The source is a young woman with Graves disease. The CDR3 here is CASSDWLAAYNEQFF. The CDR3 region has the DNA TGTGCCAGCAGTGACTGGCTAGCGGCCTACAATGAGCAGTTCTTC. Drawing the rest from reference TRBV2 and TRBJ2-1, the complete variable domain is EPEVTQTPSHQVTQMGQEVILRCVPISNHLYFYWYRQILGQKVEFLVSFYNNEISEKSEIFDDQFSVERPDGSNFTLKIRSTKLEDSAMYFCASSDWLAAYNEQFFGPGTRLTVL.